Below, one TCR beta chain is given with its context. Original analysis: Amplified reference gene primers provided the basis for estimating nucleated cell counts. Sequencing used immunoSEQ multiplex PCR; TCRdb keeps in-frame clones, though not all of them. V and J calls and clone size come straight from that table; D and trimming were deduced from the DNA. The sample lists about 35,000 clones; 87% were seen once. This record belongs to a study of blood T cell repertoires in COVID-19. Background on the study: Material from acute and convalescent COVID-19 was sourced from the United States, Italy and Spain. Sources were T cells, B-cell-depleted T cells, or PBMCs; the material itself was cDNA or gDNA.

The CDR3 sequence is 15 residues long. V lost 3 bases, J lost 6 bases, and 10 bases stayed unmatched. Germline assignment: CDR1 SGHNT and CDR2 YYREEE (reference sequence). The rearrangement joins TRBV5-4 to TRBJ2-7; TRBD2 matches at 9 bases. Input material: peripheral blood. The sequence was collected from a man older than 75 with active COVID-19. The CDR3 region is CASSSRSGSDVEQYF. The CDR3, as DNA: TGTGCCAGCAGCTCCCGTAGCGGGAGCGATGTCGAGCAGTACTTC.